The source of this T cell receptor beta chain is a study of cytomegalovirus exposure and HLA in healthy donors. General study results and limits: Despite most TCR sequences being rare, some public TCRs occurred in many donors. A later analysis reportedly found fewer N-insertions in an Asian-associated ancestry cluster than the roughly 670-donor mean. Sequencing depth across donors, presence/absence analyses assumed, was roughly uniform.

Researchers ran the PCR with 60 Vbeta and 13 Jbeta primers. TCRdb keeps only in-frame clones here, not all; method: immunoSEQ multiplex PCR. The sample has approximately 130,000 clones, around 73% seen once; the top ten hold roughly 1.2%. Note on this clone: Its specificity is unknown.

This clonotype was obtained from a man in his forties or fifties in good health and CMV-seronegative. Source material: PBMCs.

In nucleotides, the CDR3 is TGTGCCAGCAGCTTAAGGACAGGGGTCAATGAGCAGTTCTTC. It translates to CASSLRTGVNEQFF. The chain links TRBV7-2 to TRBJ2-1, with 9 bases lining up with TRBD1. The CDR3 totals 14 residues. V dropped 2 bases and J dropped 6; count of bases not matched to a gene: 2. Germline CDR1 reads SGHTA; CDR2 reads FQGNSA.